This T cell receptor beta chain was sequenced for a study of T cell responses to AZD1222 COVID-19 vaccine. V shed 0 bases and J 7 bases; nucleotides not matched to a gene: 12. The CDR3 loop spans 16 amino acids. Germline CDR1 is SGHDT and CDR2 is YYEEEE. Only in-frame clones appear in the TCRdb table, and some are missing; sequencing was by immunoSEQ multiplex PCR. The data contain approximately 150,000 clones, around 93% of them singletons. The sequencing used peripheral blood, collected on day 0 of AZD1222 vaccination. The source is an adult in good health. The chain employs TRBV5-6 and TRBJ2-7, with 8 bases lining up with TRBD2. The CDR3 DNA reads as TGTGCCAGCAGCTTGGCGGGGGGGCCGGCCAATTGGGAGCAGTACTTC. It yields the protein CASSLAGGPANWEQYF. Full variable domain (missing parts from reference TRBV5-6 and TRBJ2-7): DAGVTQSPTHLIKTRGQQVTLRCSPKSGHDTVSWYQQALGQGPQFIFQYYEEEERQRGNFPDRFSGHQFPNYSSELNVNALLLGDSALYLCASSLAGGPANWEQYFGPGTRLTVT.